This T cell receptor (beta chain) originates from a study of T cell responses to AZD1222 COVID-19 vaccine (dated by TCRdb to 2020 to 2023). Study-wide context: TCR sequencing covered 233 trial participants: around 210 given two doses of AZD1222 and 26 given two doses of MenACWY control vaccine. Trial participants were enrolled by age into 18-55, 56-69 and 70-plus year subgroups, with 148, 28 and 57 TCR-sequenced participants respectively. The study at large found these results: Most participants were white British and females outnumbered males, and the authors suggested that clonal diversity may have been underestimated. Epitopes outside the regions mutated in the B.1.351 and B.1.1.7 variants were reportedly recognized by nearly half of the unique spike-specific TCRs. The 56-69-year group was small, and its depth increase did not reach significance, likely because of low power. Because no day 14 peak-response samples were available, the repertoires could be characterized only after the peak T cell response. The whole spike protein was spanned by vaccine-associated CD4 TCRs, and dominant responses were seen in regions 160-218 and 743-854. Only 5 to 7 AZD1222 recipients were SARS-CoV-2 seropositive at baseline, limiting conclusions about previously exposed vaccinees. A significant rise in spike-specific TCR breadth and depth was observed after two AZD1222 doses relative to day 0 and relative to MenACWY recipients.

This clone has a single count. The clone's antigen remains unknown. No much larger clone is present one base from it, and per-base qualities are unavailable. The CDR3 regions of human TCRbeta chains were analyzed by immunosequencing. As for the original processing: TCRs in the repertoires were compared against a reference library of SARS-CoV-2-specific TCRs that had been generated with the MIRA antigen-specificity platform. Breadth was defined as the fraction of unique TCRs that were SARS-CoV-2-associated. Depth was defined as the fraction of total T cells that were SARS-CoV-2-associated. Each spike-specific TCR was assigned to its reactive spike region and to a CD4 or CD8 class using the MIRA data. Log10-transformed breadth and depth values were compared by one-way ANOVA with Sidak's multiple comparisons tests. The table comes from immuneACCESS by way of TCRdb, which keeps in-frame sequences with V and J called. Part of the clones is missing from these tables; in studies checked, under half for an unresolved V gene and the rest for unknown reasons. V, J and clone size are those of that table, while D and trimming were read from the DNA. This sample comprises 150,000 to 200,000 clones, about nine tenths of them detected only once. The ten biggest clones cover approximately 2.5% of the sample.

The CDR3 starts with the cysteine, ends with the phenylalanine, and has 18 residues. The retained sequence is limited to the CDR3, 54 bases, with the frame set at the first base. CDR1 and CDR2, per the germline V gene, are SGDLS and YYNGEE. V is cut by 2 bases and J by 0 bases, and the space between the germline ends is 17 bases. The sample's time point label, decoded: baseline before first vaccination. Reading the label with the study, this specimen's treatment or condition is: meningococcal conjugate vaccine given as trial control. The vaccinee samples were drawn from two UK trials, COV001 and COV002, one of which was a single-blind randomized controlled phase 2/3 trial testing AZD1222 (ChAdOx1 nCoV-19) in healthy adults. For TCRbeta chain sequencing, PBMC samples were collected from trial participants at day 0 and at day 28 after the second dose.

The TCR comes from an adult in good health. Sequenced here: peripheral blood, sampled on day 0 of MenACWY control vaccination. The chain was built from TRBV9 and TRBJ2-2, with TRBD2 tentatively as D gene (6 bases match). The DNA sequence reads TGTGCCAGCAGCGTTCGGCCGTTGGGCGGGGCGAACACCGGGGAGCTGTTTTTT. Its translation reads: CASSVRPLGGANTGELFF.